This TCR delta chain was documented in a study of γδ T cells in repeated Plasmodium falciparum infection. Study overall: Samples were taken at baseline, before some infections, and 21 days after each.

Gammadelta T cells were flow-sorted from PBMC into Vgamma9/Vdelta2+ and Vdelta2-negative populations for bulk analysis. TCRdb fed the multiplex PCR reads to CATT. Among 45,000 to 60,000 delta-chain clones listed, around 2% were seen once. The CDR3 spans 25 residues. J was trimmed by 5 bases and V by 1 base; bases with no gene match: 34. Germline loops: CDR1 TSWWSYY, CDR2 QGS. Findings and limits, study-wide: Vgamma9/Vdelta2+ repertoires stayed stably polyclonal over time and infection.

This clone was counted between two and nine times. The antigen remains undetermined. The sequence derives from a pool of human donors (malaria-infected and uninfected, not separated). The sample consisted of gamma-delta T cells from blood. The rearrangement links TRDV1 to TRDJ1; 10 bases map to TRDD3. Here the J gene was assigned by germline matching of the DNA, as TCRdb has none. The CDR3 bases are TGTGCTCTTGGGGAACGAGCCCCGGCCTTCCTTTATTGGGGGATACTCATTTCCCCCACGGATAAACTCATCTTT. It specifies CALGERAPAFLYWGILISPTDKLIF.